The T cell receptor beta chain under discussion was sequenced for a study of blood T cells in healthy people across ages (dated by TCRdb to about 2015). A note on the overall study: In model experiments, template switching captured about one uniquely barcoded TCR beta cDNA molecule for every two T cells. Age-related changes in TCR beta repertoire diversity were measured in the study by deep sequencing normalized with unique cDNA molecular identifiers. Four age groups were formed from the donors: young (average roughly 16 years), middle-aged (more than 35), aged (about 62) and long-lived (around 80). For two donors (one aged 18 to 29 and one aged 80 or older), the study analyzed two additional independent replicas of 1 million unique cDNA reads from the same blood draw. General study outcomes and caveats: Because profiling used bulk unsorted PBMCs, naive and antigen-experienced compartments could not be compared conclusively. Observed TCR beta diversity correlated strongly with the percentage of naive T cells measured by flow cytometry. Donor CMV infection status was unknown, potentially confounding age-related changes in expanded clonotypes. Compared with the aged group, more naive CD4+ T cells, fewer expanded clones and increased TCR diversity were shown by the long-lived group, suggesting age selection. Observed TCR beta diversity per million T cells fell roughly linearly with age, and a significant reduction was already apparent by age around 40. Estimates of total diversity based on one million sequenced T cells were regarded as lower bounds and as underestimates.

There are a few counts of this clonotype. Its cognate antigen has yet to be identified. Qualities for individual bases were not recorded, and no much larger clone is one base off. The germline V gene yields SQVTM for CDR1 and ANQGSEA for CDR2. Reading from cysteine to phenylalanine, the CDR3 counts 18 amino acids. Only the CDR3 portion is preserved as DNA: 54 bases, with reading frame beginning at the first base. Clipping removes 6 bases from V and 2 bases from J, with 11 as the unmatched junction base count. The library was produced with 5' RACE. This sample was sequenced with an Illumina HiSeq 2500. A second about 7 to 12 cycle PCR used a sample-barcoded 5' primer and a J-beta primer mix. A template-switch 5' adaptor carrying 12 random nucleotides introduced a unique molecular identifier onto each TCR beta cDNA molecule. Each sample yielded at least 3 million CDR3-containing paired-end reads. All of the RNA was converted into first-strand cDNA using the Mint cDNA synthesis kit, with a TRBC-specific oligonucleotide serving as the primer. Following uracil-DNA glycosylase treatment, a first 18-cycle PCR with universal primers M1SS and BC2_uni_R was performed on all cDNA. In the authors' own workflow: For normalization, 1 million high-quality reads were randomly selected from each sample, with every read carrying a distinct molecular identifier. Reads sharing molecular identifiers were discarded rather than binned into consensus sequences. MiTCR, set to a Q25 quality threshold and the strictest error-elimination algorithm, was used for CDR3 identification, clonotype clustering and error correction. A nonparametric unseen species model with Euler transformation was used to estimate lower-bound total TCR beta diversity. TCRdb reprocessed the public reads (quality trimming at Q25 with fastp, clone calling with MiXCR) and kept in-frame beta chains. Duplicate CDR3 protein sequences are folded into a single record with the most common DNA and genes. The V and J calls come from TCRdb's annotation, not from the publication. This sample comprises over 750,000 distinct CDR3 sequences, 25% of them detected only once. 9.4% of the sample goes to the ten largest clones.

The donors were roughly 40 Caucasian individuals from Russia, aged roughly 6 to 90 years, who were systemically healthy. Roughly 10 milliliters of peripheral blood were collected from each donor into EDTA-treated Vacutainer tubes. Ficoll-Paque density-gradient centrifugation was used to isolate PBMCs, with at least 7 million per sample. Trizol reagent was used to extract total RNA from the PBMCs, yielding at least 6 micrograms per sample. The percentages of naive CD45RAhigh/CD27high T cells were determined by flow cytometry on a PBMC aliquot from every donor. These data were also filed under a second study, of T cells of mothers and their children. As the second study states: Donors were nine systemically healthy Caucasian individuals: three mothers and their six children. cDNA synthesis used all of the extracted RNA, with roughly 1.6 ug of RNA in each 15 ul reaction. In the second PCR, the M1S primer introduced both the sample barcodes and 2-4 random nucleotides. Over 9.5 million TCR beta CDR3 reads came from each mother, compared with around 3 million reads from each child. In both related and unrelated pairs, thymic selection shapes the output of TCR recombination in a similar way, with inherited differences having only a minor effect. Normalized repertoire overlap was always slightly but never significantly higher in related than unrelated mother-child pairs. No persistent microchimeric T cell clones were found, with a detection sensitivity of around 100 clones per million clonotypes. Deep NGS was used in the study to compare the TCR beta repertoires of mothers and children and to look for features that separate related mother-child pairs from unrelated individuals. Mothers averaged about 40 +/- 4 years of age and children averaged about 10 +/- 4 years. Libraries were sequenced on Illumina HiSeq 2000 with 100+100 nt paired-end reads after adapter ligation with NEBNext reagents. Mother and child libraries were prepared a month apart and sequenced in separate runs to prevent cross-contamination. Each donor had between about 450,000 and 2,100,000 distinct TCR beta clonotypes identified. Naive TCR beta clonotypes were estimated from low-frequency clonotypes matched to each donor's FACS-determined naive share, without sorting.

The receptor comes from a boy aged 10-17 years in good health. Sequenced: blood. Recombination connected TRBV29-1 to TRBJ2-3, and 16 bases in between align with TRBD2. The base sequence is TGCAGCGTCTCCGGGACTAGCGGGAGGGCCCTCGTCACAGATACGCAGTATTTT. Translated, it gives CSVSGTSGRALVTDTQYF.